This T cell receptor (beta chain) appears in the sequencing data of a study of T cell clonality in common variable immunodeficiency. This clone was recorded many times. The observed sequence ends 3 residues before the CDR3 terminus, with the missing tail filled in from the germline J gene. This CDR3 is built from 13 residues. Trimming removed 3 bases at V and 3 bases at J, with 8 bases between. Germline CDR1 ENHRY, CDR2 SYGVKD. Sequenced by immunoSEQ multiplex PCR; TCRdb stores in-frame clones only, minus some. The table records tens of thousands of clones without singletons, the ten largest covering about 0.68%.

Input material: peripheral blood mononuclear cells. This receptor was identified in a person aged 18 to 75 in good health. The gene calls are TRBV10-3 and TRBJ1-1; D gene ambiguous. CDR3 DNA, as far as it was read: TGTGCCATCAGTGACAGGTCCGACACTGAA. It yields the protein CAISDRSDTE. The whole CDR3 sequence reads CAISDRSDTEAFF.